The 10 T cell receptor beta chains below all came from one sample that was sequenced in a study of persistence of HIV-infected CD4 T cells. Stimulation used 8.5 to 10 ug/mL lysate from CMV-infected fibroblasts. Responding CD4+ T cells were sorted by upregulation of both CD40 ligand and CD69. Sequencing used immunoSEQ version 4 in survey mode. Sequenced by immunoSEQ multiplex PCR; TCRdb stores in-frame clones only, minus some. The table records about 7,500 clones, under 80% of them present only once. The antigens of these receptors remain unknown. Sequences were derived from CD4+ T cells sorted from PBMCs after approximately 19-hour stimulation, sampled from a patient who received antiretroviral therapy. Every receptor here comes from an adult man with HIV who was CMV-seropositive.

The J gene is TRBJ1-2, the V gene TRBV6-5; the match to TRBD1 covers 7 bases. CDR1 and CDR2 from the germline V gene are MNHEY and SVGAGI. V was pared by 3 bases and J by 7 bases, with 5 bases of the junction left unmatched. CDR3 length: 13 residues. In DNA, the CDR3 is TGTGCCAGCAGTTATCGGGACAGAAGTGGCTACACCTTC. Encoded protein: CASSYRDRSGYTF.

For the CDR3, the DNA is TGTGCCAGCAGCTTAGCAAGGGGCAGGGATTGGAATCAGCCCCAGCATTTT. Its protein is CASSLARGRDWNQPQHF. The chain employs TRBV7-9 and TRBJ1-5, with D tentatively TRBD1 (5 bases). Per the germline V gene, CDR1 is SEHNR and CDR2 is FQNEAQ (reference sequence). This CDR3 is built from 17 residues. V was pared by 0 bases and J by 4 bases, with 16 bases between.

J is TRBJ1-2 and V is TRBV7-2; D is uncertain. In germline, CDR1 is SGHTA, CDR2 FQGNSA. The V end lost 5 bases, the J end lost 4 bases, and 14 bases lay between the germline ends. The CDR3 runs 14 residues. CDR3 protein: CASSSSQSSYGYTF. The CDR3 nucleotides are TGTGCCAGCAGCAGCTCACAGAGCAGCTATGGCTACACCTTC.

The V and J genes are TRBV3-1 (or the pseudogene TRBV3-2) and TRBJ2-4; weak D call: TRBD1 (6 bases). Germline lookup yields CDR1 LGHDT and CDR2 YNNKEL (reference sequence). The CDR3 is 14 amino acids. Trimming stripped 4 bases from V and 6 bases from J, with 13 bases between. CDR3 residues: CASSLLQGRNIQYF. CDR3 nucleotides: TGTGCCAGCAGCCTCTTACAGGGTAGAAACATTCAGTACTTC.

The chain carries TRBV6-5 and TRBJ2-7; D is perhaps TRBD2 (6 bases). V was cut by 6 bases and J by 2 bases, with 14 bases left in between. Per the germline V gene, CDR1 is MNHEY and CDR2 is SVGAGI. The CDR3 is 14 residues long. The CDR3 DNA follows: TGTGCCAGCAGAGGGCCGGGGGTCCCCTACGAGCAGTACTTC. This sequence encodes CASRGPGVPYEQYF.

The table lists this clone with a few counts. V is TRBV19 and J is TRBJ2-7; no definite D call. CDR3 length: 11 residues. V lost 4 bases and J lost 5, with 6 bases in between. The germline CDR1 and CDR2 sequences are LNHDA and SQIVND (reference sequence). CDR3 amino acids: CASSRWDEQYF. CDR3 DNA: TGTGCCAGTAGTAGGTGGGACGAGCAGTACTTC. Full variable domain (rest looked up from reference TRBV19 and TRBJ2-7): DGGITQSPKYLFRKEGQNVTLSCEQNLNHDAMYWYRQDPGQGLRLIYYSQIVNDFQKGDIAEGYSVSREKKESFPLTVTSAQKNPTAFYLCASSRWDEQYFGPGTRLTVT.

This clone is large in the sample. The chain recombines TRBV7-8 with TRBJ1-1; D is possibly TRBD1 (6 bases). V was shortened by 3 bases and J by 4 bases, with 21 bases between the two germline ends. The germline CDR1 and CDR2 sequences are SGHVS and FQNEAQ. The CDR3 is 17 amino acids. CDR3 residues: CASSFDRGRDWPTEAFF. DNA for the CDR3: TGTGCCAGCAGCTTCGACCGGGGGCGCGATTGGCCCACTGAAGCTTTCTTT. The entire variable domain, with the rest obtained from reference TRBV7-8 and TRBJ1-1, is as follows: GAGVSQSPRYKVAKRGQDVALRCDPISGHVSLFWYQQALGQGPEFLTYFQNEAQLDKSGLPSDRFFAERPEGSVSTLKIQRTQQEDSAVYLCASSFDRGRDWPTEAFFGQGTRLTVV.

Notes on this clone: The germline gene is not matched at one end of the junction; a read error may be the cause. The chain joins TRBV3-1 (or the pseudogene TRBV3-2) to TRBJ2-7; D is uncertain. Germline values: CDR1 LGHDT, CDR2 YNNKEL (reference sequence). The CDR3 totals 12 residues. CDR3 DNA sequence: TGTGCCAGCAGCCAAGAGTACTACGGGCAGTACTTC. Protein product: CASSQEYYGQYF.

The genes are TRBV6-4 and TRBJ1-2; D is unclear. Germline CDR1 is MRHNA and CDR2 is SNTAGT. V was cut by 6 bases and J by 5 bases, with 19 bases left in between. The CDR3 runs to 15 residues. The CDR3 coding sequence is TGTGCCAGCAGACCGACCCCCGGTGGAGGGTATGGCTACACCTTC. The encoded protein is CASRPTPGGGYGYTF.

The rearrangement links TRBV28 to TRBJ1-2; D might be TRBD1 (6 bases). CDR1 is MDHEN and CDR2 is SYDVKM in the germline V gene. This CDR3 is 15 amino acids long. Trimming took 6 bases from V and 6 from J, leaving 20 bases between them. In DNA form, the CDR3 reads TGTGCCAGCAGGAGACTGGACAGCCAAGGCAATGGCTACACCTTC. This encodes CASRRLDSQGNGYTF.